The source of this T cell receptor beta chain is a study of cytomegalovirus exposure and HLA in healthy donors. In germline, CDR1 is SGHRS, CDR2 YFSETQ. The V end was cut by 2 bases, the J end by 3 bases, with 14 bases between. This CDR3 is built from 16 residues. PCR was performed using 60 Vbeta and 13 Jbeta primers. Some clones are missing from TCRdb's copy, which holds only in-frame ones; the method was immunoSEQ multiplex PCR. This table has about 120,000 clones, roughly 70% appearing once. With regard to this clone: Its antigen is unknown.

Study-level findings and limits: Most subjects' HLA-A and HLA-B alleles were reportedly predicted from TCR beta sequences. In a later analysis, the majority of CMV-associated beta chains seemingly showed HLA restriction.

Sequenced input: PBMCs. The origin of this receptor is a woman aged 40 to 50 in good health and CMV-seropositive. The chain carries TRBV5-1 and TRBJ1-4; weak D call: TRBD1 (5 bases). The CDR3 sequence is CASSFRVDSSNEKLFF. DNA for the CDR3: TGCGCCAGCAGCTTTAGGGTAGACAGCTCTAATGAAAAACTGTTTTTT.